The following is a T cell receptor beta chain sequence with its context. The table lists this clonotype with many counts. Its antigen is unknown. No quality values exist for individual bases; no much larger clone is one base distant. This sample stems from a study of CD8 T cells in ankylosing spondylitis (dated by TCRdb to 2016 to 2017). Looking at the study overall: The study set out to find disease-linked TCR variants by profiling T cell receptor beta repertoires in ankylosing spondylitis patients and healthy donors. Peripheral blood was sampled, and synovial fluid was additionally collected from ankylosing spondylitis patients. The full study cohort was made up of roughly 25 ankylosing spondylitis patients and 108 healthy donors. What the authors observed across the whole study: Some motif variants were previously reported in synovial fluid and blood of reactive arthritis patients, suggesting common disease-initiation mechanisms. Significant enrichment of the disease-linked clones was reported in matched synovial fluid samples from ankylosing spondylitis patients. The disease-linked clones had a CD8+ phenotype and were found at relatively low frequencies in peripheral blood. A TCR beta motif made up of eight or nine highly homologous amino acid variants appeared to be characteristic of blood from ankylosing spondylitis patients.

Reads for this sample came from an Illumina HiSeq 2500. TCR beta libraries were prepared by quantitative 5'-RACE with molecular barcodes. The source study handled its data this way. Disease-linked TCR variants were identified with a new computational method built on a probabilistic model of VDJ rearrangement. Using fastp trimming at Q25 and MiXCR clonotype assembly, TCRdb reanalyzed the public sequencing data and kept in-frame beta chains. Records with the same CDR3 protein are collapsed into one entry carrying the most frequent genes and DNA. These V and J calls are TCRdb output, not the study's own analysis. In this sample the table shows roughly 230,000 distinct CDR3 sequences, approximately 8.4% of which occur a single time. Roughly 5% of the sample belongs to the ten largest clones. Sequences MNHNY (CDR1) and SVGAGI (CDR2) are obtained from the germline V gene (reference sequence). Here V drops 4 bases and J drops 9 bases, and the junction holds 9 bases not matched to any gene. From its cysteine to its phenylalanine, the CDR3 spans 14 amino acids. The sequence is cut down to CDR3 DNA, 42 bases in frame from base 1.

The source material was blood, either unsorted or a sorted T cell fraction (not recorded which). This receptor was taken from a female donor with ankylosing spondylitis or in good health (not recorded which). The receptor chain draws on TRBV6-6 and TRBJ1-5; 7 central nucleotides agree with TRBD1. The CDR3 in this case is CASSSPRGTTPQHF. The nucleotide sequence is TGTGCCAGCAGTTCCCCCAGGGGGACGACGCCCCAGCATTTT.